Following are 28 T cell receptor beta chains from one sample sequenced in a study of T cells after yellow fever vaccination. TCRdb re-derived calls from the 5' RACE reads in MiXCR, one entry per CDR3 protein. Here the sample spans 100,000 to 150,000 distinct CDR3 sequences, about 16% being singletons. The source was CD8+ T cells sorted from PBMCs, collected 5 days after the yellow fever booster vaccination. Receptor source: a young man who received the YFV17D yellow fever vaccine.

This clonotype was observed a handful of times. The chain is built from TRBV18 and TRBJ2-3; 8 positions match TRBD2. The CDR3 extends over 16 amino acids. Germline CDR1 reads KGHSH; CDR2 reads LQKENI. After removal of 3 bases from V and 4 bases from J, the junction contained 9 bases not matched to a gene. The CDR3 is CASSPPPGGASDTQYF. The DNA of the CDR3 is TGTGCCAGCTCACCCCCCCCCGGGGGGGCCTCAGATACGCAGTATTTT.

V gene TRBV7-9 combines with J gene TRBJ2-3; D is unresolved. CDR3 length equals 12 residues. Germline loops: CDR1 SEHNR, CDR2 FQNEAQ (reference sequence). V lost 5 bases and J 3 bases, leaving 6 bases between the germline ends. CDR3 residues: CASSKMTDTQYF. CDR3 coding DNA: TGTGCCAGCAGCAAGATGACAGATACGCAGTATTTT.

This sequence joins TRBV11-2 and TRBJ2-5; TRBD2 aligns across 11 bases. J lost 4 bases, V lost 5 bases, and 6 bases had no gene match. This CDR3 spans 15 amino acids. Germline V gene lookup returns CDR1 SGHAT and CDR2 FQNNGV. CDR3 DNA sequence: TGTGCCAGCAGCAGCACTAGCGGGGGTTTAGAGACCCAGTACTTC. It codes for CASSSTSGGLETQYF.

The genes are TRBV5-1 and TRBJ1-5; 7 bases agree with TRBD1. The CDR3 sequence is 14 residues long. The germline gives CDR1 SGHRS, CDR2 YFSETQ. The ends lost 4 bases at V and 9 bases at J; junction bases unmatched: 10. This CDR3 is CASSPGQAYRPQHF. The CDR3 nucleotides read TGCGCCAGCAGCCCCGGACAGGCCTATCGGCCCCAGCATTTT.

This clonotype was picked up a small number of times. V and J are TRBV4-3 and TRBJ2-6; 7 bases match TRBD2. The junction had 9 bases not matched to a gene; V was cut back by 4 bases and J by 0 bases. CDR1 is LGHNA and CDR2 is YSLEER in the germline V gene. This CDR3 region has 18 residues. The CDR3 here is CASSPRLALSSGANVLTF. The CDR3 nucleotides read TGCGCCAGCAGCCCGAGACTAGCACTAAGCTCTGGGGCCAACGTCCTGACTTTC.

This clonotype was counted a few times. The chain has TRBV4-1 and TRBJ2-7, with 9 nucleotides matching TRBD2. This CDR3 is 14 amino acids long. The V gene end was trimmed by 5 bases and the J gene end by 4 bases; junction bases not matched to a gene: 6. The germline V gene has CDR1 MGHRA and CDR2 YSYEKL. The CDR3 loop is CASSTPGLAYEQYF. The CDR3 region has the DNA TGCGCCAGCAGCACTCCCGGACTAGCGTACGAGCAGTACTTC.

This clonotype was detected a few times. The chain couples TRBV7-2 to TRBJ2-5; 14 positions match TRBD2. The germline V gene encodes CDR1 SGHTA and CDR2 FQGNSA. The V gene end was trimmed by 2 bases and the J gene end by 5 bases; junction bases not matched to a gene: 10. The CDR3 runs 18 residues. In DNA, the CDR3 is TGTGCCAGCAGCTTACGGACTAGCGGGGGGCCGACTCTTGAGACCCAGTACTTC. Translating gives CASSLRTSGGPTLETQYF.

This clonotype was seen only a few times. The rearrangement links TRBV27 to TRBJ1-5; 7 bases fit TRBD1. This CDR3 contains 14 residues. Unmatched junction bases numbered 8, after V lost 5 bases and J lost 7 bases. From germline, CDR1 is MNHEY and CDR2 SMNVEV (reference sequence). DNA for the CDR3: TGTGCCAGCAGTCCCGGGACAGTTGTCCAGCCCCAGCATTTT. Amino acid sequence: CASSPGTVVQPQHF.

In its sample, this clonotype was seen a few times. The J gene is TRBJ2-3, the V gene TRBV9; a weak D match, TRBD1 (7 bases). The CDR3 is made up of 14 amino acids. Between the trimmed V and J ends, which lost 6 bases and 6 bases, there was a span of 17 bases. The germline V gene has CDR1 SGDLS and CDR2 YYNGEE. In DNA, the CDR3 is TGTGCCAGCACCTCCAGGGGGGAAGGGGATACGCAGTATTTT. The encoded protein is CASTSRGEGDTQYF. The full variable domain, its missing parts supplied by reference TRBV9 and TRBJ2-3, is DSGVTQTPKHLITATGQRVTLRCSPRSGDLSVYWYQQSLDQGLQFLIQYYNGEERAKGNILERFSAQQFPDLHSELNLSSLELGDSALYFCASTSRGEGDTQYFGPGTRLTVL.

The CDR3 loop reads CASSLAGGAGQPQHF. The CDR3 region has the DNA TGTGCCAGCAGCCTCGCGGGGGGGGCCGGTCAGCCCCAGCATTTT. The chain couples TRBV7-2 to TRBJ1-5, with TRBD1 as a possible D gene (6 bases). The CDR3 contains 15 residues. The ends were cut back, 5 bases at V and 6 bases at J, with 17 bases in the middle. The V gene's germline CDR1 is SGHTA and CDR2 FQGNSA.

This clonotype has more than one count but fewer than ten. The rearrangement uses TRBV11-2 and TRBJ2-2, with 7 nucleotides matching TRBD1. The CDR3 is 16 residues long. From germline, CDR1 is SGHAT and CDR2 FQNNGV. J gave up 3 bases and V 4 bases, and 8 bases lay outside the gene matches. CDR3 sequence reads: CASSYWTGPYTGELFF. The CDR3 bases are TGTGCCAGCAGCTATTGGACAGGCCCGTACACCGGGGAGCTGTTTTTT.

The chain uses TRBV5-4 and TRBJ2-5; 14 bases fit TRBD2. Germline V gene sequence: CDR1 SGHNT, CDR2 YYREEE (reference sequence). CDR3 size: 17 residues. With V trimmed by 3 bases and J by 4 bases, 8 bases remained unmatched. In DNA form, the CDR3 reads TGTGCCAGCAGCTCGAGACTAGCGGGGGGGCCGGGAGAGACCCAGTACTTC. It yields the protein CASSSRLAGGPGETQYF.

This clonotype was detected a few times. The CDR3 coding sequence is TGTGCCAGCAGTTTGATTAGCGGGGGGGTCCCAGATACGCAGTATTTT. This encodes CASSLISGGVPDTQYF. V is TRBV27 and J is TRBJ2-3; 11 bases are a match to TRBD2. In germline, CDR1 is MNHEY, CDR2 SMNVEV (reference sequence). CDR3 length equals 16 residues. With 3 bases clipped from V and 4 bases from J, the junction kept 6 bases outside the gene matches.

A few counts support this clonotype. The chain carries TRBV12-3 or TRBV12-4 and TRBJ2-3; D might be TRBD2 (7 bases). V lost 7 bases to trimming and J lost 7 bases, with 18 bases between them. The CDR3 is 14 residues long. The CDR3 sequence: CASNPRGGGHTQYF. The CDR3 DNA reads as TGTGCCAGCAACCCTAGGGGGGGCGGGCATACGCAGTATTTT.

This clonotype was detected only a few times. The genes are TRBV7-6 and TRBJ2-1; TRBD2 matches 10 bases. Germline V gives CDR1 SGHVS, CDR2 FNYEAQ. With 0 bases clipped from V and 5 bases from J, the junction kept 4 bases outside the gene matches. The CDR3 contains 16 residues. The CDR3 coding sequence is TGTGCCAGCAGCTTAGCCGGAGCGGGGGGGCACAATGAGCAGTTCTTC. This encodes CASSLAGAGGHNEQFF.

This clonotype was detected ten times or more. The J gene is TRBJ2-1, the V gene TRBV29-1; D is unresolved. Per germline, CDR1 SQVTM and CDR2 ANQGSEA. The CDR3 contains 11 residues. The CDR3: CSRNPLDEQFF. CDR3 coding DNA: TGCAGTCGCAATCCCCTCGATGAGCAGTTCTTC.

Only a few counts were recorded for this clonotype. The V gene is TRBV4-1, the J gene TRBJ1-5; D ambiguous. V was trimmed by 1 base and J by 0 bases, leaving 10 bases between them. The CDR3 totals 16 residues. Looked up from germline, CDR1 is MGHRA and CDR2 is YSYEKL. CDR3 sequence: CASSQAPYLSNQPQHF. CDR3 nucleotide sequence: TGCGCCAGCAGCCAAGCGCCCTACCTTAGCAATCAGCCCCAGCATTTT.

The chain uses TRBV5-6 and TRBJ2-1, with 10 bases identical to TRBD1. Germline V CDR1 and CDR2: SGHDT, YYEEEE. V lost 0 bases and J lost 5; bases outside the gene matches: 8. This CDR3 has 17 amino acids. The CDR3 nucleotides read TGTGCCAGCAGCTTGGTAGGGTGGACAGGGGGTCACAATGAGCAGTTCTTC. It translates to CASSLVGWTGGHNEQFF.

This clonotype was found many times. J is TRBJ2-3 and V is TRBV9; 16 bases map to TRBD2. Germline V gene lookup returns CDR1 SGDLS and CDR2 YYNGEE. V trimming: 3 bases; J trimming: 1 base; junction bases outside the gene matches: 8. The CDR3 contains 19 residues. The CDR3 is CASSGFGTSGGARTDTQYF. CDR3 sequence (DNA): TGTGCCAGCAGCGGCTTCGGGACTAGCGGGGGGGCACGCACAGATACGCAGTATTTT.

As DNA, the CDR3 is TGTGCCAGCAGTTTAGAGGGTTCGGGCAATCAGCCCCAGCATTTT. Its protein is CASSLEGSGNQPQHF. The chain couples TRBV28 to TRBJ1-5, with unresolved D. This CDR3 is built from 15 residues. CDR1 is MDHEN and CDR2 is SYDVKM in the germline V gene. V lost 2 bases and J 2 bases, leaving 10 bases between the germline ends.

This clonotype was detected only a few times. V usage is TRBV3-1 and J usage is TRBJ2-7; possibly TRBD1 for D (5 bases). The V gene's germline CDR1 is LGHDT and CDR2 YNNKEL (reference sequence). Trimming took off 4 bases at V and 0 bases at J, with 10 bases between the two ends. The CDR3 has 14 amino acids. The CDR3 reads CASSPGLDSYEQYV. CDR3 DNA sequence: TGTGCCAGCAGCCCAGGGCTTGACTCCTACGAGCAGTACGTC.

This clonotype occurred once. The chain has TRBV6-2 or TRBV6-3 and TRBJ2-1, with 8 bases identical to TRBD1. From germline, CDR1 is MNHEY and CDR2 SVGEGT. The V and J ends lost 2 bases and 1 base, in that order; junction bases with no gene match: 10. CDR3 size: 18 residues. The CDR3 spells CASSYTRTGGPSYNEQFF. The CDR3, as DNA: TGTGCCAGCAGTTACACCCGTACAGGGGGTCCGTCCTACAATGAGCAGTTCTTC.

This clonotype came up many times. This chain joins TRBV12-3 or TRBV12-4 and TRBJ2-7, with D possibly matching TRBD1 (5 bases). V was cut by 4 bases and J by 3 bases, with 7 bases left in between. The CDR3 length is 12 residues. The CDR3 reads CASSYQGYEQYF. Here the CDR3 DNA reads TGTGCCAGCAGTTATCAGGGCTACGAGCAGTACTTC.

The rearrangement joins TRBV3-1 to TRBJ2-6; D call uncertain. CDR1 and CDR2 from the germline V gene are LGHDT and YNNKEL (reference sequence). The CDR3 has 20 residues. Trimming removed 0 bases at V and 0 bases at J, with 18 bases between. DNA of the CDR3: TGTGCCAGCAGCCAAGACTGGCTTAGGCAGGTACGCTCTGGGGCCAACGTCCTGACTTTC. This translates into CASSQDWLRQVRSGANVLTF.

This clonotype came up a few times. Here the CDR3 reads CASSQRQGAGYEQYF. CDR3 sequence (DNA): TGTGCCAGCAGCCAGCGACAGGGGGCTGGGTACGAGCAGTACTTC. This rearrangement joins TRBV7-9 to TRBJ2-7; 10 nucleotides agree with TRBD1. V lost 5 bases to trimming and J lost 4 bases; unmatched junction nucleotides: 8. The CDR3 runs to 15 residues. Looked up from germline, CDR1 is SEHNR and CDR2 is FQNEAQ (reference sequence).

The chain carries TRBV7-9 and TRBJ2-2; D remains unclear. The CDR3 loop spans 11 amino acids. The V and J ends lost 10 bases and 6 bases respectively, with 9 bases between them. Germline CDR1 is SEHNR and CDR2 is FQNEAQ (reference sequence). CDR3 residues: CATVLPGELFF. The CDR3 DNA follows: TGTGCCACAGTTCTTCCCGGGGAGCTGTTTTTT.

This clonotype was counted between two and nine times. DNA for the CDR3: TGCGCCAGCAGCCAAGTCGGGACAGGAATTGGTGGCTACACCTTC. Amino acid sequence: CASSQVGTGIGGYTF. The rearrangement uses TRBV4-3 and TRBJ1-2; 8 positions match TRBD1. With 1 base clipped from V and 7 bases from J, the junction kept 8 bases outside the gene matches. The V gene's germline CDR1 is LGHNA and CDR2 YSLEER. The CDR3 is 15 amino acids.

This clonotype was detected a few times. The gene calls are TRBV7-9 and TRBJ1-5; D unresolved. V dropped 5 bases and J dropped 4 bases, with 9 bases sitting between them. The CDR3 has 13 amino acids. Germline V lookup: CDR1 SEHNR, CDR2 FQNEAQ (reference sequence). CDR3 residues: CASSPGANQPQHF. The CDR3 DNA reads as TGTGCCAGCAGCCCCGGTGCGAATCAGCCCCAGCATTTT.